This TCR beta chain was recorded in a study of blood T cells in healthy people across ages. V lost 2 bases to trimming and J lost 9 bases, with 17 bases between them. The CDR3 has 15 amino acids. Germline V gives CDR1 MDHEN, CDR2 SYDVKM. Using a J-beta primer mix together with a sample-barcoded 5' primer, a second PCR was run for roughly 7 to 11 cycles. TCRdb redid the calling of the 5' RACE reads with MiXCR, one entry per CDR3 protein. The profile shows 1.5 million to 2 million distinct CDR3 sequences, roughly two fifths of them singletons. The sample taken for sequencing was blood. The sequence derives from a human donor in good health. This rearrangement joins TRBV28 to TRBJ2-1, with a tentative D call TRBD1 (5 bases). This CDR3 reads CASSLGPGHDGEQFF. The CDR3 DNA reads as TGTGCCAGCAGTTTAGGCCCCGGACACGATGGTGAGCAGTTCTTC.